The 23 T cell receptor beta chains listed next were all sequenced from one sample in a study of molecular identifiers for immune sequencing clone quantification. Via MiXCR, TCRdb re-called the PCR reads, giving one row per CDR3 protein. The data show approximately 59,000 distinct CDR3 sequences, about 18% seen once. Sequenced: naive CD8+ T cells from blood, with Jurkat cell RNA spiked in. This sample's subset: FACS-sorted CD8+CD4-CCR7+CD45RA+ naive T cells. These receptors came from a human donor in good health. Some libraries in this study had Jurkat cell RNA spiked in.

This clonotype was picked up many times. This chain joins TRBV7-6 and TRBJ2-1; a weak D match, TRBD2 (5 bases). There are 15 residues in the CDR3. From germline, CDR1 is SGHVS and CDR2 FNYEAQ. Trimming removed 3 bases from V and 1 base from J, with 10 bases in between. CDR3 DNA: TGTGCCAGCAGCTTTGGGCTAGCATCCTACAATGAGCAGTTCTTC. Residues: CASSFGLASYNEQFF.

This clonotype has at least ten counts. This CDR3 reads CASSLDSRQINEKLFF. CDR3 in DNA: TGTGCCAGCAGCTTAGATTCTAGACAGATTAATGAAAAACTGTTTTTT. The V and J genes are TRBV7-6 and TRBJ1-4; tentatively, D is TRBD1 (5 bases). CDR1 SGHVS and CDR2 FNYEAQ come from the germline V gene. Deletions cut 1 base from V and 4 bases from J, with 13 bases between. This CDR3 comprises 16 residues.

At least ten counts were recorded for this clonotype. V gene TRBV28 combines with J gene TRBJ2-7; 9 bases map to TRBD2. The CDR3 is 13 residues long. The V and J ends lost 6 bases and 6 bases, in that order; junction bases with no gene match: 6. Germline loops: CDR1 MDHEN, CDR2 SYDVKM. The CDR3: CASSLGTSPEQYF. CDR3 sequence (DNA): TGTGCCAGCAGCCTCGGGACTAGCCCCGAGCAGTACTTC. Filled out from reference TRBV28 and TRBJ2-7, the complete variable domain reads DVKVTQSSRYLVKRTGEKVFLECVQDMDHENMFWYRQDPGLGLRLIYFSYDVKMKEKGDIPEGYSVSREKKERFSLILESASTNQTSMYLCASSLGTSPEQYFGPGTRLTVT.

Concerning this clonotype itself: This may come from a read error, since a much larger clone is one base off. The V gene is TRBV28, the J gene TRBJ2-7; 7 nucleotides match TRBD2. V lost 6 bases to trimming and J lost 0 bases; unmatched junction nucleotides: 14. The CDR3 extends over 17 amino acids. In germline, CDR1 is MDHEN, CDR2 SYDVKM. CDR3: CASSPIGGGGTSYEQYF. The DNA of the CDR3 is TGTGCCAGCAGCCCTATTGGGGGGGGGGGTACCTCCTACGAGCAGTACTTC.

As to this clonotype: The missing conserved phenylalanine or tryptophan at the end of this CDR3 makes a read error likely. Because the CDR3's place on the DNA is in doubt, the DNA is left out and the CDR3 is given as listed by TCRdb. This chain connects TRBV29-1 to TRBJ2-7. Per germline, CDR1 SQVTM and CDR2 ANQGSEA. The CDR3 is 12 residues long, counting both termini. The CDR3 loop is CSVVDSSYEQHL.

The sample holds many counts of this clonotype. The chain joins TRBV7-9 to TRBJ2-7, with 10 bases lining up with TRBD2. Germline CDR1 SEHNR, CDR2 FQNEAQ (reference sequence). The CDR3 loop spans 18 amino acids. The V segment lost 2 bases and the J segment 2 bases; nucleotides outside the gene matches: 12. This chain's CDR3 is CASSLPGLAPRQPYEQYF. CDR3 sequence (DNA): TGTGCCAGCAGCTTACCGGGACTAGCGCCTAGACAGCCCTACGAGCAGTACTTC.

In this sample, this clonotype turned up many times. The chain carries TRBV20-1 and TRBJ2-7; no reliable D call. Germline lookup yields CDR1 DFQATT and CDR2 SNEGSKA (reference sequence). The CDR3 length is 14 residues. Trimming left V 3 bases short and J 2 bases short, with 14 bases between. The CDR3 DNA follows: TGCAGTGCTAGGGCCCCGCCTAACCCCTACGAGCAGTACTTC. As protein: CSARAPPNPYEQYF.

This clonotype was counted at least ten times. The CDR3 sequence is CSARDFGSYTGELFF. CDR3 sequence (DNA): TGCAGTGCTAGAGATTTTGGCTCGTACACCGGGGAGCTGTTTTTT. This sequence joins TRBV20-1 and TRBJ2-2, with D hard to call. Between the trimmed V and J ends, which lost 0 bases and 3 bases, there was a span of 11 bases. CDR3 length: 15 residues. CDR1 is DFQATT and CDR2 is SNEGSKA in the germline V gene (reference sequence).

This clonotype was picked up many times. The chain combines TRBV14 with TRBJ2-1, with D possibly being TRBD1 (6 bases). Deletions cut 7 bases from V and 0 bases from J, with 13 bases between. Germline lookup yields CDR1 SGHDN and CDR2 FVKESK. The CDR3 sequence is 15 residues long. The CDR3 region has the DNA TGTGCCAGCAACCTACAGGGTCACTCCTACAATGAGCAGTTCTTC. Encoded protein: CASNLQGHSYNEQFF.

V usage is TRBV20-1 and J usage is TRBJ2-7; unclear D gene. Germline assignment: CDR1 DFQATT and CDR2 SNEGSKA (reference sequence). The ends were cut back, 3 bases at V and 4 bases at J, with 13 bases in the middle. The CDR3 consists of 13 residues. Here the CDR3 reads CSARVGAFYEQYF. The CDR3 DNA is TGCAGTGCTAGGGTTGGCGCCTTTTACGAGCAGTACTTC.

This clonotype was counted many times. This rearrangement joins TRBV25-1 to TRBJ2-7; D gene unclear. There are 13 residues in the CDR3. CDR1 MGHDK and CDR2 SYGVNS come from the germline V gene. V was clipped by 1 base and J by 7 bases, with 11 bases between them. This chain's CDR3 is CASSESGRWEQYF. CDR3 DNA: TGTGCCAGCAGTGAATCCGGACGGTGGGAGCAGTACTTC.

This clonotype was picked up one time. This chain uses TRBV7-9 with TRBJ2-1, with TRBD2 identical over 8 bases. This CDR3 has 14 residues. Germline V gene lookup returns CDR1 SEHNR and CDR2 FQNEAQ (reference sequence). J was trimmed by 13 bases and V by 4 bases; bases with no gene match: 12. In DNA form, the CDR3 reads TGTGCCAGCAGCTCCTACAGGGCTAGCGGGTATCAGTTCTTC. This encodes CASSSYRASGYQFF.

The sample holds many counts of this clonotype. The chain couples TRBV6-5 to TRBJ2-2; TRBD2 agrees at 7 bases. This CDR3 is 17 amino acids long. The V gene's germline CDR1 is MNHEY and CDR2 SVGAGI. V dropped 8 bases and J dropped 1; count of bases not matched to a gene: 13. The CDR3 DNA is TGTGCCAGCGGTATTGGGGGAGGGACTCTGAACACCGGGGAGCTGTTTTTT. Protein sequence: CASGIGGGTLNTGELFF.

Of note for this clonotype: This may come from a read error, since a much larger clone is one base off. V is TRBV13 and J is TRBJ1-2; the D is unclear. There are 15 residues in the CDR3. CDR1 and CDR2 (germline): PRHDT, FYEKMQ (reference sequence). V lost 5 bases and J 4 bases, leaving 17 bases between the germline ends. The CDR3 is CASSRAGAPVYGYTF. In DNA, the CDR3 is TGTGCCAGCAGCCGAGCTGGTGCCCCCGTCTATGGCTACACCTTC.

This clonotype was counted between two and nine times. Being one base from a much bigger clone, this may be a read error. CDR3 sequence (DNA): TGCGCCAGCAGCCAAGTGGGCGGCTTAAACTACGAGCAGTACTTC. Translated: CASSQVGGLNYEQYF. This chain joins TRBV4-1 and TRBJ2-7; D gene ambiguous. The V end was cut by 1 base, the J end by 3 bases, with 13 bases between. The CDR3 consists of 15 residues. Germline CDR1 and CDR2: MGHRA and YSYEKL.

This clonotype was detected many times. The chain links TRBV4-1 to TRBJ2-7; D remains unclear. The CDR3 runs 14 residues. V was clipped by 1 base and J by 5 bases, with 12 bases between them. Germline loops: CDR1 MGHRA, CDR2 YSYEKL. CDR3 coding DNA: TGCGCCAGCAGCCAAGTAGAGGATCGGGACGAGCAGTACTTC. This encodes CASSQVEDRDEQYF.

As regards this clonotype: A much larger clone is a single base away; this may be a read error. This chain connects TRBV29-1 to TRBJ2-1; a possible D gene is TRBD1 (5 bases). Germline CDR1 and CDR2: SQVTM and ANQGSEA. The CDR3 contains 14 residues. As DNA, the CDR3 is TGCGGCGTTGAAGTTCGGGCAGGGTTGAATGAGCAGTTCTTC. Translation: CGVEVRAGLNEQFF.

This clonotype was seen at least ten times. V and J are TRBV27 and TRBJ2-7; 8 nucleotides agree with TRBD1. Trimming took 6 bases from V and 3 from J; bases not matched to a gene: 7. The germline gives CDR1 MNHEY, CDR2 SMNVEV (reference sequence). The CDR3 covers 14 residues. This CDR3 is CASRTGVLVYEQYF. The CDR3 bases are TGTGCCAGCAGGACAGGGGTACTTGTCTACGAGCAGTACTTC.

This clonotype was found many times. The chain uses TRBV20-1 and TRBJ2-3, with TRBD1 identical over 7 bases. The V gene's germline CDR1 is DFQATT and CDR2 SNEGSKA (reference sequence). The CDR3 is made up of 14 amino acids. The V gene end was trimmed by 0 bases and the J gene end by 4 bases; junction bases not matched to a gene: 4. In DNA form, the CDR3 reads TGCAGTGCTAGAGATCGGCAGGGGGCAGATACGCAGTATTTT. The encoded protein is CSARDRQGADTQYF.

Points on this clonotype: Given a much more abundant clone one base away, this may be a read error. V is TRBV12-3 or TRBV12-4 and J is TRBJ2-5, with 7 bases matching TRBD1. J lost 4 bases, V lost 4 bases, and 9 bases had no gene match. This CDR3 contains 15 residues. In DNA form, the CDR3 reads TGTGCCAGCAGTTCCTCAGGGACAGCCCGAGAGACCCAGTACTTC. It specifies CASSSSGTARETQYF.

This clonotype was observed a handful of times. The rearrangement uses TRBV20-1 and TRBJ2-7; D is uncertain. This CDR3 contains 18 residues. Trimming removed 5 bases from V and 2 bases from J, with 28 bases in between. The V gene's germline CDR1 is DFQATT and CDR2 SNEGSKA (reference sequence). DNA for the CDR3: TGCAGTGCTCCCGGCGAGCTCAATCGTCTGGTATCTACCTACGAGCAGTACTTC. Protein: CSAPGELNRLVSTYEQYF.

To note about this clonotype: A much larger clone is a single base away; this may be a read error. The J gene is TRBJ1-2, the V gene TRBV20-1; 7 nucleotides line up with TRBD1. The CDR3 has 16 amino acids. Germline lookup yields CDR1 DFQATT and CDR2 SNEGSKA (reference sequence). CDR3 in amino acids: CRARDRAGPGAYGYTF. CDR3 sequence (DNA): TGCAGGGCTAGAGACAGGGCCGGCCCCGGGGCCTATGGCTACACCTTC.

This clonotype was picked up many times. CDR3: CAWSVLGAGADTQYF. In DNA, the CDR3 is TGTGCCTGGAGTGTACTGGGGGCGGGGGCAGATACGCAGTATTTT. This chain uses TRBV30 with TRBJ2-3, with TRBD2 as a possible D gene (7 bases). Germline loops: CDR1 GTSNPN, CDR2 SVGIG (reference sequence). The CDR3 is 15 amino acids. Trimming cost V 0 bases and J 4 bases, with 14 bases left between them.